This TCR beta chain originates from a study of tumor-infiltrating lymphocytes in primary liver carcinoma. Study details: Sequenced samples came back with roughly 3.65 to 7.5 million productive TCRbeta reads, and the counts looked alike across tissue types.

Germline CDR1 and CDR2: SGHRS and YFSETQ. The CDR3 is 14 amino acids. V shed 5 bases and J shed 7 bases, with 18 bases lying between them. Priming with a constant-region primer yielded TCR beta cDNA from about 510 ng total RNA. What produced the TCR beta libraries was three nested multiplex PCR rounds using slightly modified ARM-PCR. Forward primers for TRBV1-TRBV30 and a C-beta reverse primer served the first two PCR rounds, at around 9 cycles each. TCRdb used MiXCR to reprocess the multiplex PCR reads, holding one entry per CDR3 protein. This table holds about 100,000 distinct CDR3 sequences, around 66% found once. Bulk tissue was left unsorted, and RNA and DNA were co-extracted from approximately 20-30 mg of it.

The gene calls are TRBV5-1 and TRBJ1-2; D uncertain. This clonotype was obtained from an older woman with primary liver carcinoma and hepatitis B virus infection. Sequenced material: liver tumor tissue from sampling region 2. The subset denotes: tumor region T2, inferior pole. The CDR3 region has the DNA TGCGCCAGCAGATCCGACCCTACCATGGGTGGCTACACCTTC. It specifies CASRSDPTMGGYTF.